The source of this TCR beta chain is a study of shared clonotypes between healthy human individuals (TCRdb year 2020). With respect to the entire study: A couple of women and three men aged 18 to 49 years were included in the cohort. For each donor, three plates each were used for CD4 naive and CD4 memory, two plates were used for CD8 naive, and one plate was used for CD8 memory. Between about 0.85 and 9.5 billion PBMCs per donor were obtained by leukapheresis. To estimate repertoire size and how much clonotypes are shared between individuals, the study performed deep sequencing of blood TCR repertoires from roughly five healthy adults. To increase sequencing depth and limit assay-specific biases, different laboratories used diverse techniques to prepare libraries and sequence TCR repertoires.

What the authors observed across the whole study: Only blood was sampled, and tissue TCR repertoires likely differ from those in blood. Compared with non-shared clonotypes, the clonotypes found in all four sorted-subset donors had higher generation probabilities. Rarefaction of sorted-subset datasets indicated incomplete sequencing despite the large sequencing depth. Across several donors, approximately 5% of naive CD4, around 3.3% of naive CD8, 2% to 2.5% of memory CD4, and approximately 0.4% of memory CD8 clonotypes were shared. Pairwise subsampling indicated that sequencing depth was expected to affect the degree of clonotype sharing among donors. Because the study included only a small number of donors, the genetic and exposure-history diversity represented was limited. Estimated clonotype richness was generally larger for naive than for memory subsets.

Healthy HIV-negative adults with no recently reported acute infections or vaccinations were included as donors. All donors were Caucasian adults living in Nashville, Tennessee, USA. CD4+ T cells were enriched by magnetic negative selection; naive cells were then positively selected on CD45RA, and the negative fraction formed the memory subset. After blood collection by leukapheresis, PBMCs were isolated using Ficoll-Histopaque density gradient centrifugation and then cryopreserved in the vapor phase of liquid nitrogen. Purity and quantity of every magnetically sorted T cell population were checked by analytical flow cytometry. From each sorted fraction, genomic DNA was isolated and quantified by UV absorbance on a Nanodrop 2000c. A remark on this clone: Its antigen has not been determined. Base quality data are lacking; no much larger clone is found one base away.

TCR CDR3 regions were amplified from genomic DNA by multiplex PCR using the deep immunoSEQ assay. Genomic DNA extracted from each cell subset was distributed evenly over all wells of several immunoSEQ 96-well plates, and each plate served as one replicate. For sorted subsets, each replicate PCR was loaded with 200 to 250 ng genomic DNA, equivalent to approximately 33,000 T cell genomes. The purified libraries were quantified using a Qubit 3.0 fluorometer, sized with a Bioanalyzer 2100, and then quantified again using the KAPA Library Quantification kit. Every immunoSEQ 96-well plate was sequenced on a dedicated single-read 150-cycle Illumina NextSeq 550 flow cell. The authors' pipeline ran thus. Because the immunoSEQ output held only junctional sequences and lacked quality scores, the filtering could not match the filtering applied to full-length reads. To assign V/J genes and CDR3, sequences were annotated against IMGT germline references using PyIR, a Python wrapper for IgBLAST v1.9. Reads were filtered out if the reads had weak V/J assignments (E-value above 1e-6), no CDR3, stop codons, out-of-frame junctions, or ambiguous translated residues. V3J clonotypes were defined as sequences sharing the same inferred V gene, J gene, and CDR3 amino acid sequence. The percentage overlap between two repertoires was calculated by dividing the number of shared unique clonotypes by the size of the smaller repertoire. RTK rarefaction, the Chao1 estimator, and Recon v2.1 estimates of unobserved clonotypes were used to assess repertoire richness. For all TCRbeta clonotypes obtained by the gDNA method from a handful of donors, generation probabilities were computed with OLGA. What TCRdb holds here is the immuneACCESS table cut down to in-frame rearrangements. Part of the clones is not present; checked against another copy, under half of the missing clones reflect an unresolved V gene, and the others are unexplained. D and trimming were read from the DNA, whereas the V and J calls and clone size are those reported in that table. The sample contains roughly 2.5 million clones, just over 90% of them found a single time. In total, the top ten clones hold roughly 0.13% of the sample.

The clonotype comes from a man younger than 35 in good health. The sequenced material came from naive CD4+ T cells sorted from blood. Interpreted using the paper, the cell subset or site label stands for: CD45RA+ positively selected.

The CDR3 protein sequence reads: CASSLGEPGGYTF. The bases read TGTGCCAGCAGCTTAGGCGAACCCGGAGGCTACACCTTC. The V gene is TRBV7-9 and the J gene is TRBJ1-2, with the D gene too uncertain to name. The V and J ends are trimmed by 1 base and 8 bases, leaving 11 bases between them. In the germline V gene (reference sequence), CDR1 corresponds to SEHNR and CDR2 to FQNEAQ. Counted from cysteine to phenylalanine, this CDR3 has 13 amino acids. Only the CDR3 portion is preserved as DNA: 39 bases, with reading frame beginning at the first base.